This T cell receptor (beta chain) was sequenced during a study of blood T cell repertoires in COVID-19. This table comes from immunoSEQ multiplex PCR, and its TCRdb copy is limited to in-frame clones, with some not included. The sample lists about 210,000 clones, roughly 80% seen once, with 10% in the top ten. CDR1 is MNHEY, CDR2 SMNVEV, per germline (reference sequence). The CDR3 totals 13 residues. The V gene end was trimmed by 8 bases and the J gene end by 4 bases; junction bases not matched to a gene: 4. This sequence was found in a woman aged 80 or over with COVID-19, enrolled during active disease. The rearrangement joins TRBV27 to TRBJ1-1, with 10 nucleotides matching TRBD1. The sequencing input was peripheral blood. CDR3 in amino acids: CASGDRGSTEAFF. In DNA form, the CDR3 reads TGTGCCAGCGGGGACAGGGGTTCCACTGAAGCTTTCTTT.